The 27 T cell receptor beta chains given below trace back to one sample, sequenced in a study of T cells in Graves' hyperthyroidism and ophthalmopathy. There were TCR beta CDR3 regions amplified from RNA transcripts. The primer set for the first-round RT-PCR of the TCR CDR3 was HTBI. MiXCR was run by TCRdb on the multiplex PCR reads, yielding one entry per CDR3 protein. The sample lists more than 500,000 distinct CDR3 sequences; 13% to 15% were seen once. Sequenced: blood. These receptors originate from a woman aged 40 to 50 with Graves' hyperthyroidism.

A few counts support this clonotype. This chain uses TRBV24-1 with TRBJ2-2; no clear D. The V end lost 9 bases, the J end lost 6 bases, and 10 bases lay between the germline ends. The CDR3 is 12 residues long. The germline gives CDR1 KGHDR, CDR2 SFDVKD. The CDR3 protein is CATVGWAGELFF. The DNA for the CDR3 is TGTGCCACCGTGGGGTGGGCCGGGGAGCTGTTTTTT.

This clonotype showed up many times. The chain joins TRBV6-1 to TRBJ2-7; 7 bases are a match to TRBD1. The CDR3 has 15 residues. Germline loops: CDR1 MNHNS, CDR2 SASEGT. J was trimmed by 7 bases and V by 1 base; bases with no gene match: 10. The CDR3 DNA is TGTGCCAGCAGTGAAGTAAGAGGGGGCTCTAGGGAGCAGTACTTC. Translation: CASSEVRGGSREQYF.

This clonotype showed up many times. V usage is TRBV29-1 and J usage is TRBJ2-1; D perhaps matches TRBD2 (6 bases). V was pared by 3 bases and J by 0 bases, with 12 bases between. The CDR3 runs to 15 residues. Germline lookup yields CDR1 SQVTM and CDR2 ANQGSEA. The CDR3 coding sequence is TGCAGCGTTGAGTTAGCGGCCAGCTCCTACAATGAGCAGTTCTTC. Translated: CSVELAASSYNEQFF.

This clonotype was recorded many times. J is TRBJ2-3 and V is TRBV27, with D unclear. The CDR3 totals 13 residues. Germline V gives CDR1 MNHEY, CDR2 SMNVEV (reference sequence). Between the trimmed V and J ends, which lost 5 bases and 4 bases, there was a span of 10 bases. CDR3 sequence: CASSINRADTQYF. CDR3 DNA: TGTGCCAGCAGTATTAACAGAGCAGATACGCAGTATTTT.

There are many counts of this clonotype. This chain joins TRBV20-1 and TRBJ2-1; 10 nucleotides align to TRBD2. J lost 8 bases, V lost 3 bases, and 7 bases had no gene match. This CDR3 has 14 amino acids. Germline V gene sequence: CDR1 DFQATT, CDR2 SNEGSKA (reference sequence). CDR3 nucleotides: TGCAGTGCTAGGGAAAGCGGGAGGGCCGATGAGCAGTTCTTC. Encoded protein: CSARESGRADEQFF.

This clonotype appeared many times. DNA of the CDR3: TGTGCCAGCAGTTTTTCGCAGGCCCCCTACGAGCAGTACTTC. Its protein product is CASSFSQAPYEQYF. The chain carries TRBV12-3 or TRBV12-4 and TRBJ2-7; D not resolved. The V gene lost 3 bases and the J gene lost 2 bases, with 11 bases spanning the gap. There are 14 residues in the CDR3.

J is TRBJ1-4 and V is TRBV25-1; 8 bases are a match to TRBD1. Germline trimming cut 4 bases from V and 11 bases from J; bases unmatched to any gene: 6. This CDR3 has 13 amino acids. Per the germline V gene, CDR1 is MGHDK and CDR2 is SYGVNS. CDR3 region: CASSGVTGEKLFF. DNA for the CDR3: TGTGCCAGCAGTGGGGTGACAGGGGAGAAACTGTTTTTT.

This clonotype was seen at least ten times. The J gene is TRBJ2-5, the V gene TRBV7-9; D gene ambiguous. From germline, CDR1 is SEHNR and CDR2 FQNEAQ (reference sequence). CDR3 length: 14 amino acids. V was shortened by 5 bases and J by 5 bases, with 15 bases between the two germline ends. The CDR3 spells CASSEPVLGETQYF. DNA of the CDR3: TGTGCCAGCAGCGAGCCGGTGTTAGGGGAGACCCAGTACTTC.

This clonotype came up many times. V is TRBV27 and J is TRBJ2-7, with unresolved D. Germline CDR1 and CDR2: MNHEY and SMNVEV (reference sequence). CDR3 length equals 14 residues. Trimming removed 0 bases from V and 1 base from J, with 7 bases in between. CDR3 nucleotides: TGTGCCAGCAGTTTATCAGCGTTATCCTACGAGCAGTACTTC. Protein product: CASSLSALSYEQYF.

The table lists this clonotype with a count of one. The chain has TRBV2 and TRBJ2-5; TRBD1 matches at 7 bases. V lost 3 bases, J lost 1 base, and 11 bases stayed unmatched. Germline V gene lookup returns CDR1 SNHLY and CDR2 FYNNEI. This CDR3 is built from 17 residues. The DNA of the CDR3 is TGTGCCAGCAGTGAGCGACCACACAGGGGCAGCCAAGAGACCCAGTACTTC. Its translation is CASSERPHRGSQETQYF.

The chain uses TRBV18 and TRBJ1-2; 7 nucleotides align to TRBD1. CDR3 length: 16 residues. The trim removed 6 bases at V and 9 bases at J, leaving 19 bases unmatched. The germline gives CDR1 KGHSH, CDR2 LQKENI. CDR3 coding DNA: TGTGCCAGCTCGCGTCGGACAGGCGACCGCGGAAGCAGCTACACCTTC. Amino acids: CASSRRTGDRGSSYTF.

The sample holds many counts of this clonotype. J is TRBJ1-4 and V is TRBV11-3, with 8 bases aligning to TRBD1. This CDR3 contains 20 residues. Trimming took 1 base from V and 0 from J; bases not matched to a gene: 13. Germline CDR1 reads SGHNT; CDR2 reads YENEEA. Here the CDR3 reads CASSLVGLAGGSATNEKLFF. The DNA for the CDR3 is TGTGCCAGCAGCTTAGTGGGGCTGGCAGGGGGCTCTGCAACTAATGAAAAACTGTTTTTT. Supplemented by reference TRBV11-3 and TRBJ1-4, the full variable domain reads EAGVVQSPRYKIIEKKQPVAFWCNPISGHNTLYWYLQNLGQGPELLIRYENEEAVDDSQLPKDRFSAERLKGVDSTLKIQPAELGDSAVYLCASSLVGLAGGSATNEKLFFGSGTQLSVL.

This clonotype was counted at least ten times. J is TRBJ2-7 and V is TRBV28; maybe TRBD1 (5 bases). The CDR3 has 12 residues. V was shortened by 7 bases and J by 2 bases, with 9 bases between the two germline ends. Germline CDR1 is MDHEN and CDR2 is SYDVKM. CDR3 region: CASKGRTYEQYF. The DNA for the CDR3 is TGTGCCAGCAAGGGGCGAACCTACGAGCAGTACTTC.

This clonotype was counted at least ten times. The genes are TRBV20-1 and TRBJ1-2; D is unresolved. The CDR3 has 13 residues. V shed 1 base and J shed 3 bases, with 9 bases lying between them. Germline CDR1 and CDR2: DFQATT and SNEGSKA (reference sequence). CDR3: CSARGQDHYGYTF. CDR3 bases: TGCAGTGCTAGAGGGCAGGACCACTATGGCTACACCTTC.

In its sample, this clonotype was seen many times. The chain is built from TRBV3-1 and TRBJ2-7; D remains ambiguous. Germline CDR1 reads LGHDT; CDR2 reads YNNKEL (reference sequence). V lost 4 bases, J lost 0 bases, and 7 bases lay in between. This CDR3 is 13 amino acids long. CDR3 in amino acids: CASSRVSSYEQYF. CDR3 sequence (DNA): TGTGCCAGCAGCCGAGTGAGCTCCTACGAGCAGTACTTC.

This clonotype was detected ten times or more. CDR3 region: CATGGLNTSPLHF. As DNA, the CDR3 is TGTGCCACCGGGGGACTAAATACTTCACCCCTCCACTTT. The V call is TRBV27, the J call TRBJ1-6; a possible D gene is TRBD1 (5 bases). Trimming removed 10 bases at V and 9 bases at J, with 16 bases between. The length of the CDR3 is 13 residues. From germline, CDR1 is MNHEY and CDR2 SMNVEV (reference sequence).

This clonotype was observed at least ten times. J is TRBJ1-1 and V is TRBV11-2; D might be TRBD1 (5 bases). The CDR3 extends over 14 amino acids. With 3 bases removed from V and 3 bases from J, the gap between germline ends came to 11 bases. The V gene's germline CDR1 is SGHAT and CDR2 FQNNGV. The CDR3 here is CASSFPGRYTEAFF. Written as DNA, the CDR3 is TGTGCCAGCAGCTTCCCGGGACGTTACACTGAAGCTTTCTTT.

There are a few counts of this clonotype. Relative to the germline gene, one junction end is altered; a read error may explain this. The V and J genes are TRBV11-2 and TRBJ2-1, with 7 bases matching TRBD1. The germline CDR1 and CDR2 sequences are SGHAT and FQNNGV. The CDR3 totals 16 residues. The CDR3 here is CASSLRDRGSYNEQSF. The CDR3 coding sequence is TGTGCCAGCAGCCTCCGGGACAGAGGATCCTACAATGAGCAGTCCTTC.

The V gene is TRBV7-2, the J gene TRBJ2-3; tentative D call: TRBD1 (6 bases). The CDR3 is made up of 13 amino acids. CDR1 and CDR2 from the germline V gene are SGHTA and FQGNSA. The ends were cut back, 5 bases at V and 5 bases at J, with 11 bases in the middle. CDR3 coding DNA: TGTGCCAGCAGCCCCAGGGGCGTAGATACGCAGTATTTT. Translating gives CASSPRGVDTQYF.

This clonotype was observed at least ten times. The V gene is TRBV5-8, the J gene TRBJ2-2; 7 nucleotides line up with TRBD2. The junction had 7 bases not matched to a gene; V was cut back by 4 bases and J by 4 bases. Germline V gene sequence: CDR1 SGHTS, CDR2 YDEGEE. The CDR3 runs 15 residues. CDR3 in DNA: TGTGCCAGCAGCGGCGGCAGGGAGGGCACCGGGGAGCTGTTTTTT. This encodes CASSGGREGTGELFF.

This clonotype has a count of ten or more. This sequence joins TRBV9 and TRBJ2-7; perhaps TRBD2 as D (6 bases). The V gene's germline CDR1 is SGDLS and CDR2 YYNGEE. The CDR3 is 13 amino acids. Trimming stripped 2 bases from V and 5 bases from J, with 11 bases between. The CDR3 region is CASSVGSQNEQYF. CDR3 DNA sequence: TGTGCCAGCAGCGTCGGGAGTCAGAACGAGCAGTACTTC.

The rearrangement links TRBV9 to TRBJ1-2; no definite D call. Trimming pared 6 bases from V and 4 bases from J, leaving 13 bases between. The CDR3 covers 13 residues. Germline V lookup: CDR1 SGDLS, CDR2 YYNGEE. The CDR3 here is CASNSEPSYGYTF. For the CDR3, the DNA is TGTGCCAGCAACAGTGAGCCGAGCTATGGCTACACCTTC.

The chain joins TRBV5-1 to TRBJ1-4, with D maybe TRBD1 (5 bases). CDR3 length: 16 residues. The ends were cut back, 1 base at V and 0 bases at J, with 10 bases in the middle. Germline CDR1 SGHRS, CDR2 YFSETQ. CDR3: CASSLNGGTTNEKLFF. The CDR3, as DNA: TGCGCCAGCAGCTTGAACGGGGGGACAACTAATGAAAAACTGTTTTTT.

The chain combines TRBV29-1 with TRBJ2-1; D may be TRBD2 (5 bases). The CDR3 runs 12 residues. CDR1 and CDR2 (germline): SQVTM, ANQGSEA. V was trimmed by 6 bases and J by 11 bases, leaving 17 bases between them. The CDR3 DNA is TGCAGCGTGAACGGAGGAGAGCCGCAGCAGTTCTTC. It is translated as CSVNGGEPQQFF.

This clonotype was counted many times. The genes are TRBV28 and TRBJ1-1; D unclear. This CDR3 contains 15 residues. Germline V gene data show CDR1 as MDHEN and CDR2 as SYDVKM. V gave up 6 bases and J gave up 6 bases, with 20 bases separating them. CDR3 nucleotides: TGTGCCAGCAGGACGAACGGGCCAAGGGTCGCTGAAGCTTTCTTT. Translation: CASRTNGPRVAEAFF.

This clonotype has at least ten counts. The rearrangement joins TRBV5-1 to TRBJ1-1; TRBD1 might be the D (5 bases). The CDR3 contains 13 residues. Between the trimmed V and J ends, which lost 0 bases and 8 bases, there was a span of 11 bases. Germline V gene data show CDR1 as SGHRS and CDR2 as YFSETQ. The CDR3 region is CASSLAGRVEAFF. The CDR3 bases are TGCGCCAGCAGCTTGGCAGGGCGCGTCGAAGCTTTCTTT.

Concerning this clonotype itself: Being one base from a much bigger clone, this may be a read error. The rearrangement joins TRBV2 to TRBJ2-7; D is possibly TRBD1 or TRBD2 (5 bases each). Germline V gene lookup returns CDR1 SNHLY and CDR2 FYNNEI. Trimming shortened V by 7 bases and J by 0 bases, and 13 bases separated the two germline ends. The CDR3 runs to 14 residues. The CDR3 DNA is TGTGCCAGCACCCCGGGACGCAACTCCTACGAGCAGTACTTC. Translating gives CASTPGRNSYEQYF. The whole variable domain, remainder taken from reference TRBV2 and TRBJ2-7, is EPEVTQTPSHQVTQMGQEVILRCVPISNHLYFYWYRQILGQKVEFLVSFYNNEISEKSEIFDDQFSVERPDGSNFTLKIRSTKLEDSAMYFCASTPGRNSYEQYFGPGTRLTVT.